The next 11 T cell receptor beta chains were all read from a single sample in a study of shared clonotypes between healthy human individuals. Profiling relied on immunoSEQ multiplex PCR, and the TCRdb table lists in-frame clones only, not all of them. The sample holds approximately 1,500,000 clones; roughly 96% are singletons and the top ten take approximately 1.1%. The sequencing input was naive CD4+ T cells sorted from blood. This sample's subset: CD45RA+ positively selected. These receptors originate from a man aged 25-40 years in good health.

The V call is TRBV19, the J call TRBJ1-5; D call uncertain. The germline gives CDR1 LNHDA, CDR2 SQIVND (reference sequence). Trimming left V 6 bases short and J 4 bases short, with 13 bases between. CDR3 length equals 14 residues. Written as DNA, the CDR3 is TGTGCCAGTAGCCTTGGGGTCTCAAATCAGCCCCAGCATTTT. It yields the protein CASSLGVSNQPQHF.

V gene TRBV18 combines with J gene TRBJ1-1; D is ambiguous. V gave up 3 bases and J gave up 4 bases, with 9 bases separating them. The CDR3 has 13 amino acids. The germline V gene encodes CDR1 KGHSH and CDR2 LQKENI. The CDR3, as DNA: TGTGCCAGCTCACCGACGGGCAGCACTGAAGCTTTCTTT. This codes for CASSPTGSTEAFF.

The chain uses TRBV7-9 and TRBJ1-2; TRBD1 agrees at 7 bases. V gave up 1 base and J gave up 5 bases; unmatched junction bases: 7. Germline V gives CDR1 SEHNR, CDR2 FQNEAQ (reference sequence). This CDR3 comprises 15 residues. The CDR3 DNA reads TGTGCCAGCAGCTTAGTGGAGGGGGCTCGGTATGGCTACACCTTC. It specifies CASSLVEGARYGYTF.

The chain joins TRBV5-8 to TRBJ2-5; D remains unclear. V lost 4 bases to trimming and J lost 5 bases, with 12 bases between them. There are 13 residues in the CDR3. Germline V lookup: CDR1 SGHTS, CDR2 YDEGEE. The CDR3 DNA reads as TGTGCCAGCAGCCGCGAATTGGTGGAGACCCAGTACTTC. Protein product: CASSRELVETQYF.

The chain recombines TRBV7-2 with TRBJ1-2, with 8 positions matching TRBD1. The CDR3 sequence is 14 residues long. J was trimmed by 7 bases and V by 3 bases; bases with no gene match: 7. Germline assignment: CDR1 SGHTA and CDR2 FQGNSA. CDR3 sequence: CASSFLGQGGGYTF. The CDR3 region has the DNA TGTGCCAGCAGCTTTCTTGGACAGGGCGGTGGCTACACCTTC. The entire variable domain, with the rest obtained from reference TRBV7-2 and TRBJ1-2, is as follows: GAGVSQSPSNKVTEKGKDVELRCDPISGHTALYWYRQSLGQGLEFLIYFQGNSAPDKSGLPSDRFSAERTGGSVSTLTIQRTQQEDSAVYLCASSFLGQGGGYTFGSGTRLTVV.

The rearrangement uses TRBV7-2 and TRBJ1-3; TRBD1 is a possible D gene (5 bases). CDR1 and CDR2 from the germline V gene are SGHTA and FQGNSA. The V and J ends lost 4 bases and 4 bases respectively, with 11 bases between them. The CDR3 runs 14 residues. The CDR3 sequence is CASSWARGGNTIYF. DNA of the CDR3: TGTGCCAGCAGCTGGGCGAGGGGCGGAAACACCATATATTTT.

J is TRBJ2-7 and V is TRBV30; D is unresolved. The CDR3 length is 16 residues. V lost 0 bases to trimming and J lost 6 bases, with 21 bases between them. In germline, CDR1 is GTSNPN, CDR2 SVGIG (reference sequence). The CDR3 coding sequence is TGTGCCTGGAGTGTAAGATTTACCCAGATATCGCTCGAGCAGTACTTC. It is translated as CAWSVRFTQISLEQYF.

The rearrangement links TRBV28 to TRBJ2-7; D perhaps matches TRBD1 (5 bases). Trimming took 6 bases from V and 3 from J, leaving 9 bases between them. The CDR3 contains 12 residues. In germline, CDR1 is MDHEN, CDR2 SYDVKM. The CDR3 region is CASRLTDYEQYF. CDR3 in DNA: TGTGCCAGCAGACTGACAGACTACGAGCAGTACTTC.

This clone was counted a single time. The V and J genes are TRBV6-6 and TRBJ1-2; no definite D call. Between the trimmed V and J ends, which lost 4 bases and 5 bases, there was a span of 11 bases. Germline CDR1 and CDR2: MNHNY and SVGAGI (reference sequence). The CDR3 totals 13 residues. CDR3 in amino acids: CASSWGGEYGYTF. CDR3 sequence (DNA): TGTGCCAGCAGTTGGGGTGGGGAGTATGGCTACACCTTC.

The genes are TRBV11-2 and TRBJ2-3, with no clear D. The V gene lost 1 base and the J gene lost 4 bases, with 12 bases spanning the gap. The CDR3 is 15 amino acids. The germline CDR1 and CDR2 sequences are SGHAT and FQNNGV. The CDR3 reads CASSLGRFFPDTQYF. In DNA form, the CDR3 reads TGTGCCAGCAGCTTAGGTAGATTCTTCCCAGATACGCAGTATTTT.

The rearrangement uses TRBV12-2 and TRBJ2-1; TRBD2, the D gene given by the table, was not confirmed from the DNA. TRBV12-2 is described as a pseudogene. The CDR3 runs to 21 residues. CDR3 DNA sequence: TGTGCAAGTCGCTTAGGTGGTGGGATTAGCGGGAGGGTGGACTCCTACAATGAGCAGTTCTTC. Its protein product is CASRLGGGISGRVDSYNEQFF.